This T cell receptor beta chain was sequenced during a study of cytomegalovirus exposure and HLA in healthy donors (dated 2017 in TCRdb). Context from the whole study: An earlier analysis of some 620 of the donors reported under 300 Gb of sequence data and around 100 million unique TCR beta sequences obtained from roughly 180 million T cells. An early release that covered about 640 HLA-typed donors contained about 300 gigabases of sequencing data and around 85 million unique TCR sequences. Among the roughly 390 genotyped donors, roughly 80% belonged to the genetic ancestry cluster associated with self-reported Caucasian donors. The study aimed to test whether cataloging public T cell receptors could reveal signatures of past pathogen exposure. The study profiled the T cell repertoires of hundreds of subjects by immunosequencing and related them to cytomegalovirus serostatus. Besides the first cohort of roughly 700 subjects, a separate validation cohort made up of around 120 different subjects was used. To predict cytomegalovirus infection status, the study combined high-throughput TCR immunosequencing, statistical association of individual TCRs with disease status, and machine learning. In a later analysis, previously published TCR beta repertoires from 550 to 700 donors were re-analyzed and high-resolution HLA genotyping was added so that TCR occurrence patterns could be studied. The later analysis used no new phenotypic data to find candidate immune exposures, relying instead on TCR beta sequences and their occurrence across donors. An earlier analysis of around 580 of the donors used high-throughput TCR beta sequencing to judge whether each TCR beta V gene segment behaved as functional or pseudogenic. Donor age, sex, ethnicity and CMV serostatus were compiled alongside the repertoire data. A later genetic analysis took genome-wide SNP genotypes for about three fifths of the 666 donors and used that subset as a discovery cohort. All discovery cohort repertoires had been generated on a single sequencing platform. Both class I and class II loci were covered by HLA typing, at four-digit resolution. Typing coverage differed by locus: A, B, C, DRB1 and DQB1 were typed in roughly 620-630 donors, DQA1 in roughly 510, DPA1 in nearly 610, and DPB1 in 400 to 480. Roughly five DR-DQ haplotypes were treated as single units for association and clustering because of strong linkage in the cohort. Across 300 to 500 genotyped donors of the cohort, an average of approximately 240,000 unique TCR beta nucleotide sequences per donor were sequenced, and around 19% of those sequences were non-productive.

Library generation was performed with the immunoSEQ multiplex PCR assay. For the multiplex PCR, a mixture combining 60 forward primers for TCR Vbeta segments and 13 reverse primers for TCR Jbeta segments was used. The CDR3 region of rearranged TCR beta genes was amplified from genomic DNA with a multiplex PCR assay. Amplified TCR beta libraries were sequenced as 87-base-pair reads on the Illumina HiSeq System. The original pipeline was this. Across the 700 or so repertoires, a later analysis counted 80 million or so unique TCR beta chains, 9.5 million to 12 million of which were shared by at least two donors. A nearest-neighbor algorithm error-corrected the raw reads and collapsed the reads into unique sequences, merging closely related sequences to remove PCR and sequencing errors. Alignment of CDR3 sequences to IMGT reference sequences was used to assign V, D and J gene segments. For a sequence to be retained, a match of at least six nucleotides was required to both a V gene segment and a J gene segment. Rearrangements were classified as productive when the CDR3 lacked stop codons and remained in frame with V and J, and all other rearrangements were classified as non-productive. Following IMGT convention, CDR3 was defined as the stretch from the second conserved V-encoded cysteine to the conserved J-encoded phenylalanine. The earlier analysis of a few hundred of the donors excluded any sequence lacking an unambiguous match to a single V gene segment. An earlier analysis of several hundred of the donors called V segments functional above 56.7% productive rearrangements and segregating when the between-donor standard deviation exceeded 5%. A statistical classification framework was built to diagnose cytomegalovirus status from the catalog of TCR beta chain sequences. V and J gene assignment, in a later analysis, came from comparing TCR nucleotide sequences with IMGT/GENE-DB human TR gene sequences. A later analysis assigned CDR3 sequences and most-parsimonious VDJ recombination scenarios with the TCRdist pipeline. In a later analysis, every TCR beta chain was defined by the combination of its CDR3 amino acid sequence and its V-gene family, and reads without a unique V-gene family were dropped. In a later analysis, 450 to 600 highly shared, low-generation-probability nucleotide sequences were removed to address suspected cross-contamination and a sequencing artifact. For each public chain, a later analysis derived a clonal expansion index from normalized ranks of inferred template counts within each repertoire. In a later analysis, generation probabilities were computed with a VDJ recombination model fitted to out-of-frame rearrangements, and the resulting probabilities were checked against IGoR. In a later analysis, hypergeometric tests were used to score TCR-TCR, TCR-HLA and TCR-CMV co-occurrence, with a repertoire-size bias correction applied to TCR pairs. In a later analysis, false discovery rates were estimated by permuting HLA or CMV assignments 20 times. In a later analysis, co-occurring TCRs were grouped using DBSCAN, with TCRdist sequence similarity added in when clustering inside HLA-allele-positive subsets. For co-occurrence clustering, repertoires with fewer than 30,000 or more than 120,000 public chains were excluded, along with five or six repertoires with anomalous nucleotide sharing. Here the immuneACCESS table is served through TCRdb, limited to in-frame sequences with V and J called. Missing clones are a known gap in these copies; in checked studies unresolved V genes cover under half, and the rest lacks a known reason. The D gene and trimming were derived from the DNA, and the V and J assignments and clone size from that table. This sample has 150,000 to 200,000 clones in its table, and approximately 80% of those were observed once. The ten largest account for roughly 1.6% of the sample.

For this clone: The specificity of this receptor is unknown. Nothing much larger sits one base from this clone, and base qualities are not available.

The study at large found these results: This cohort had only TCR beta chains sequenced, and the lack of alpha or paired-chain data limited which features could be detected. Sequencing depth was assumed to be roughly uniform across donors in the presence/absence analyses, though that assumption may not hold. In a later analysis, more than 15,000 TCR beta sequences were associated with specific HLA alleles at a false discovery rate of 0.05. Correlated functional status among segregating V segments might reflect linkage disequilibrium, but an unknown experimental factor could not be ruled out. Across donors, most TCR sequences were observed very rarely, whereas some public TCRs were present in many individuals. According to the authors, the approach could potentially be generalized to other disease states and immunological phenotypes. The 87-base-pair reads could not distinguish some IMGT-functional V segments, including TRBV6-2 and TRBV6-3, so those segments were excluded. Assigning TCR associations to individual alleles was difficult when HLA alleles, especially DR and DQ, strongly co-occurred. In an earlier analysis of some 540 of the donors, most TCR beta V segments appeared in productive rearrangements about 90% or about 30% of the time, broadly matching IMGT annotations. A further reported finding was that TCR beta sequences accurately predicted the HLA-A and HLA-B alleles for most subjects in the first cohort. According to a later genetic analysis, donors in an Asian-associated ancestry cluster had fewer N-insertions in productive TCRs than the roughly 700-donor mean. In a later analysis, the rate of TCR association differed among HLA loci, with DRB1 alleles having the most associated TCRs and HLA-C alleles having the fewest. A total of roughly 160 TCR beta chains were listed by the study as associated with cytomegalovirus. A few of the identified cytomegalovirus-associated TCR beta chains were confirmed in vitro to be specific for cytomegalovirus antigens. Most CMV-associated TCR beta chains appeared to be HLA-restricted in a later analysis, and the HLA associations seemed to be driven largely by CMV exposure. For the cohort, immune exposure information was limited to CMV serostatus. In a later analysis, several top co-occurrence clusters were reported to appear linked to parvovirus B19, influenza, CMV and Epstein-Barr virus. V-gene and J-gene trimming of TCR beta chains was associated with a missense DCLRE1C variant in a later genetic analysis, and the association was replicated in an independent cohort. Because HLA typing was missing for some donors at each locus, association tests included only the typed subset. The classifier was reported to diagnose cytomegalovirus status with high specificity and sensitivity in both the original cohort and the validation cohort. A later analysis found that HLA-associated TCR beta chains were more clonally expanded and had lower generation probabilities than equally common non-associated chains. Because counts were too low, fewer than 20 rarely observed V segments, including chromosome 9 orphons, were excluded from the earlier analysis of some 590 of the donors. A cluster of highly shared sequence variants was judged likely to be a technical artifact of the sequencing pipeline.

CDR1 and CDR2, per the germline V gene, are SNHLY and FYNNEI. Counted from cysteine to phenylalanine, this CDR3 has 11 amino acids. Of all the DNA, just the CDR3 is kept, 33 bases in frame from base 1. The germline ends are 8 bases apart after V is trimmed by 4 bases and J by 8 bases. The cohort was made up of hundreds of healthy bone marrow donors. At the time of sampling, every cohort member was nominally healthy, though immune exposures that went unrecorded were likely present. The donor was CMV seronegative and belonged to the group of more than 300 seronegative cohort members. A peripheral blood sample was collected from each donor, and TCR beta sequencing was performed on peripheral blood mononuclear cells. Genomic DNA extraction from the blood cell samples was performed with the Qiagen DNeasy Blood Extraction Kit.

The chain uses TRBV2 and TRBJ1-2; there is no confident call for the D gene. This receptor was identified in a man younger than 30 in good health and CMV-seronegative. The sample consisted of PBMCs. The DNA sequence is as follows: TGTGCCAGCAGTGGAGGTTTCGGCTACACCTTC. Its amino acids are CASSGGFGYTF.